Below are 8 T cell receptor beta chains sequenced from a single sample in a study of long-term antiretroviral therapy in people with HIV. Runs used v3.0 of the immunoSEQ assay and were done at survey level. Sequenced by immunoSEQ multiplex PCR; TCRdb stores in-frame clones only, minus some. Altogether 25,000 to 30,000 clones are present, around 93% being singletons, with the ten largest covering approximately 2.5%. This specimen was unsorted PBMCs, taken just over 7.3 years after starting antiretroviral therapy. The receptors stem from a man aged 50 to 60 with HIV.

This chain uses TRBV30 with TRBJ1-2; D is perhaps TRBD1 (6 bases). The CDR3 contains 14 residues. Germline assignment: CDR1 GTSNPN and CDR2 SVGIG (reference sequence). V shed 2 bases and J shed 4 bases, with 14 bases lying between them. The CDR3 reads CAWSLGGRPYGYTF. The CDR3 nucleotides are TGTGCCTGGAGTTTAGGGGGGAGACCCTATGGCTACACCTTC. Full variable domain (remainder filled in from reference TRBV30 and TRBJ1-2): SQTIHQWPATLVQPVGSPLSLECTVEGTSNPNLYWYRQAAGRGLQLLFYSVGIGQISSEVPQNLSASRPQDRQFILSSKKLLLSDSGFYLCAWSLGGRPYGYTFGSGTRLTVV.

V usage is TRBV19 and J usage is TRBJ2-3; D remains ambiguous. The CDR3 length is 13 residues. V dropped 9 bases and J dropped 3 bases, with 13 bases sitting between them. Germline assignment: CDR1 LNHDA and CDR2 SQIVND (reference sequence). DNA of the CDR3: TGTGCCAGCGCCCACCTAAAGACAGATACGCAGTATTTT. Its protein is CASAHLKTDTQYF. The whole variable domain, remainder taken from reference TRBV19 and TRBJ2-3, is DGGITQSPKYLFRKEGQNVTLSCEQNLNHDAMYWYRQDPGQGLRLIYYSQIVNDFQKGDIAEGYSVSREKKESFPLTVTSAQKNPTAFYLCASAHLKTDTQYFGPGTRLTVL.

This clone came up a few times. The gene calls are TRBV4-3 and TRBJ2-7, with a weak D call TRBD2 (5 bases). V lost 0 bases and J 3 bases, leaving 12 bases between the germline ends. The CDR3 contains 15 residues. Germline V lookup: CDR1 LGHNA, CDR2 YSLEER. CDR3 amino acids: CASSQDGSPFYEQYF. As DNA, the CDR3 is TGCGCCAGCAGCCAAGATGGGAGTCCCTTCTACGAGCAGTACTTC.

V usage is TRBV5-1 and J usage is TRBJ1-3, with D uncertain. Germline CDR1 reads SGHRS; CDR2 reads YFSETQ. Trimming cost V 0 bases and J 4 bases, with 14 bases left between them. This CDR3 is built from 16 residues. CDR3 region: CASSLADTRRGNTIYF. As DNA, the CDR3 is TGCGCCAGCAGCTTGGCCGACACCCGGAGGGGAAACACCATATATTTT. The full variable domain, rest sourced from reference TRBV5-1 and TRBJ1-3, is KAGVTQTPRYLIKTRGQQVTLSCSPISGHRSVSWYQQTPGQGLQFLFEYFSETQRNKGNFPGRFSGRQFSNSRSEMNVSTLELGDSALYLCASSLADTRRGNTIYFGEGSWLTVV.

This clone was observed once. V is TRBV28 and J is TRBJ2-7, with D perhaps TRBD2 (5 bases). The CDR3 sequence is 12 residues long. Germline V gene lookup returns CDR1 MDHEN and CDR2 SYDVKM. Trimming left V 8 bases short and J 6 bases short, with 14 bases between. The DNA of the CDR3 is TGTGCCAGCTCCGGGGAGAGAGGCGAGCAGTACTTC. Translated, it gives CASSGERGEQYF.

The genes are TRBV29-1 and TRBJ1-2; D may be TRBD1 (6 bases). This CDR3 region has 13 residues. The V end was cut by 4 bases, the J end by 8 bases, with 17 bases between. The V gene's germline CDR1 is SQVTM and CDR2 ANQGSEA. This CDR3 is CSVGEQGHDGYTF. The CDR3 nucleotides read TGCAGCGTTGGAGAACAGGGCCACGACGGCTACACCTTC.

The genes are TRBV29-1 and TRBJ2-7; 8 bases fit TRBD1. V shed 5 bases, J shed 5 bases, and the junction held 11 bases outside the gene matches. The CDR3 extends over 14 amino acids. Germline values: CDR1 SQVTM, CDR2 ANQGSEA. The CDR3 DNA reads TGCAGCGTTAGAACCGGGACAGGCGGCAACGAGCAGTACTTC. Protein: CSVRTGTGGNEQYF.

V usage is TRBV7-9 and J usage is TRBJ1-1; D may be TRBD1 (6 bases). The CDR3 is 15 residues long. Germline V gives CDR1 SEHNR, CDR2 FQNEAQ (reference sequence). Trimming shortened V by 6 bases and J by 6 bases, and 20 bases separated the two germline ends. CDR3 loop: CASRDRGQVSSEAFF. DNA for the CDR3: TGTGCCAGCAGGGATAGGGGACAAGTGAGCTCTGAAGCTTTCTTT.